The source of this T cell receptor beta chain is a study of human T cells and chemical hapten exposure. Study outcomes and limitations: The formation of large CDR3 similarity clusters by expanded TCRs significantly exceeded that of controls.

About this clonotype: Its antigen is undetermined.

The CDR3 is made up of 13 amino acids. Trimming cost V 1 base and J 6 bases, with 8 bases left between them. Per germline, CDR1 SGHNT and CDR2 YYREEE (reference sequence). Documented time point: patch test 3, about 24 weeks after DPC sensitization. Regarding treatment: therapeutic diphenylcyclopropenone sensitization with weekly scalp DPC. A single record per CDR3 protein comes from TCRdb applying MiXCR to the RACE reads. The table lists fewer than 200,000 distinct CDR3 sequences, 25% to 35% of them singletons. This TCR derives from a woman between 18 and 29 years old with alopecia areata. Some clones in this sample may be carry-over from other donors' samples. This sample comprised whole blood, obtained in connection with sensitization to the hapten diphenylcyclopropenone (DPC). The chain has TRBV5-4 and TRBJ2-1; D is possibly TRBD2 (5 bases). The CDR3 region is CASSLTAANEQFF. CDR3 DNA sequence: TGTGCCAGCAGCTTGACAGCGGCCAATGAGCAGTTCTTC.